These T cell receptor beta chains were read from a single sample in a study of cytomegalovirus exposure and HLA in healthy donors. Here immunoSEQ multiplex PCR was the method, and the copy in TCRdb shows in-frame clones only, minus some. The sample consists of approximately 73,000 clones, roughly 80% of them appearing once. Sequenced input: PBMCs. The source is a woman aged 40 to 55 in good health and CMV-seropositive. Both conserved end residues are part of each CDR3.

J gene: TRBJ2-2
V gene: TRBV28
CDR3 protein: CASSLSGSRTGELFF

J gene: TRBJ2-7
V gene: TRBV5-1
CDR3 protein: CASSFGGEPAGEQYF

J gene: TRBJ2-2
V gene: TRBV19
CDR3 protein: CASSPRLAGVNTGELFF

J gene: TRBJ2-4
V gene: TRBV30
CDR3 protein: CAWESGRGNIQYF

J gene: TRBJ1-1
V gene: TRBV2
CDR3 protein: CASRAGAPNTEAFF

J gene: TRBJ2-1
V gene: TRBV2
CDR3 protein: CASGGPNEQFF

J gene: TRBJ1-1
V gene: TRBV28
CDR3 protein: CASSLSPGKEAFF

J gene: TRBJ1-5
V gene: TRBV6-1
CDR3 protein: CASSVEGVRNQPQHF

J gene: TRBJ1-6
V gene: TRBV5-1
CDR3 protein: CASSLLSFSYNSPLHF

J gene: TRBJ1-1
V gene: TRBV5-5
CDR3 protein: CASSFRTVINTEAFF

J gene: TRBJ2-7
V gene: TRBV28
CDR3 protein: CASSFGAYEQYF

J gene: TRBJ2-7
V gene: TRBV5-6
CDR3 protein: CASSFMGAGSYEQYF

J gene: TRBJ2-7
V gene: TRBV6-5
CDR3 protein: CASSYLGTGNIYEQYF

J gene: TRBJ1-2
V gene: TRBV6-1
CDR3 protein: CASSVIGQGVAGYTF

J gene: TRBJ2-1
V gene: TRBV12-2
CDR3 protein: CASRPPGQYHSYNEQFF

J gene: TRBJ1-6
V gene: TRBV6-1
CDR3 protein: CASTTGTGSLSPLHF

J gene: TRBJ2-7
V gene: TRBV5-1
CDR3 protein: CASSLVGGTYEQYF

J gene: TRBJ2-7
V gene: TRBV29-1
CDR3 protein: CSVGLAGSYEQYF

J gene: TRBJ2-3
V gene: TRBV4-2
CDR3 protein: CASSQDISAGGGDTQYF

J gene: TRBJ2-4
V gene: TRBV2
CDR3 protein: CASGRGGYSFAKNIQYF

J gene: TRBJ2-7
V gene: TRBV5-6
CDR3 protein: CASSAGGVYEQYF

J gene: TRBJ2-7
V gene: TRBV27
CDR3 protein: CASSFWSTSYEQYF

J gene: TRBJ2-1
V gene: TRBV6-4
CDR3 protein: CASSGVEHSEQFF

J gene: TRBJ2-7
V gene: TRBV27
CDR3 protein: CASSSPGLHEQYF

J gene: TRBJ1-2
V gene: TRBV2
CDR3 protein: CASSEARGGGYTF

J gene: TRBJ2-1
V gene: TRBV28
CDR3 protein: CASSPTIAGGSEQFF